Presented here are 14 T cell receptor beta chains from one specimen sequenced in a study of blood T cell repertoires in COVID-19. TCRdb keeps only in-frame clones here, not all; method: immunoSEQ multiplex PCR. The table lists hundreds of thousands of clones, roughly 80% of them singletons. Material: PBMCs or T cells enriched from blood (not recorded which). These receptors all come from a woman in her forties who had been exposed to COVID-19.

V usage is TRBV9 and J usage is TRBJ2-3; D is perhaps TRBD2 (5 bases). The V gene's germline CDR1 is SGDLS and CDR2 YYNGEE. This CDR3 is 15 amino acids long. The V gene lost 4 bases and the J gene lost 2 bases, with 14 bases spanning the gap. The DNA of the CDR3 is TGTGCCAGCAGCAAGACTACCCCCTACACAGATACGCAGTATTTT. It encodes CASSKTTPYTDTQYF.

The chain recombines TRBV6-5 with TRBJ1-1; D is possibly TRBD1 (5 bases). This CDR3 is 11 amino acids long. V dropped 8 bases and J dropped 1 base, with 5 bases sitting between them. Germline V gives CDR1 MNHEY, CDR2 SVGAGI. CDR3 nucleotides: TGTGCCAGCCAGGGGAACACTGAAGCTTTCTTT. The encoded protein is CASQGNTEAFF.

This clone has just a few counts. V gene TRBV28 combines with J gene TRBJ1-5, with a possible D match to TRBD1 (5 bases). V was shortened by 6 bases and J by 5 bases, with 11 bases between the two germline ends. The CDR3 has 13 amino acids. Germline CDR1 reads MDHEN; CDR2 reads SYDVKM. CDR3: CASREGSDQPQHF. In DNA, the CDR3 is TGTGCCAGCAGGGAGGGGTCTGATCAGCCCCAGCATTTT.

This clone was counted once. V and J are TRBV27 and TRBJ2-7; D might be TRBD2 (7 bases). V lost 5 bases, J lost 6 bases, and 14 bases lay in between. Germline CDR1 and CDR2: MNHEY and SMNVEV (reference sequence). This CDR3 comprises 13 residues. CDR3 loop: CASSQGTTGEQYF. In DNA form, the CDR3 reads TGTGCCAGCAGTCAGGGGACTACAGGCGAGCAGTACTTC.

The CDR3 region is CASSLGLSSGNTIYF. CDR3 bases: TGTGCCAGCAGCTTAGGGTTGAGCTCTGGAAACACCATATATTTT. The chain carries TRBV7-2 and TRBJ1-3; no reliable D call. Germline V CDR1 and CDR2: SGHTA, FQGNSA. Trimming left V 1 base short and J 0 bases short, with 7 bases between. This CDR3 contains 15 residues.

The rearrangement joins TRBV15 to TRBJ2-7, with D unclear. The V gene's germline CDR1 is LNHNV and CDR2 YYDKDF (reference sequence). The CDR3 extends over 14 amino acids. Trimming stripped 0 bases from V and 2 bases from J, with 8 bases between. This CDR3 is CATSRDLSAYEQYF. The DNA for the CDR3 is TGTGCCACCAGCAGAGATCTTTCCGCCTACGAGCAGTACTTC.

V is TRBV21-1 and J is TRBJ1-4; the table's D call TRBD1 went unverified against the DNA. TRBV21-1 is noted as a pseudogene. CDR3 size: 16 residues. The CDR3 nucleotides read TGTGCCAGCAGCAAAAAGGGGTATAAAGCTAATGAAAAACTGTTTTTT. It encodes CASSKKGYKANEKLFF.

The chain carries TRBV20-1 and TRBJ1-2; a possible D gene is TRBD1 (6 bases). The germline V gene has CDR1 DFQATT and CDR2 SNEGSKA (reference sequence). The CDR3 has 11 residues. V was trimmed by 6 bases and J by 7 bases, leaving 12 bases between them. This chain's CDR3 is CSAQKGGGYTF. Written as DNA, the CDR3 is TGCAGTGCCCAAAAAGGGGGTGGCTACACCTTC.

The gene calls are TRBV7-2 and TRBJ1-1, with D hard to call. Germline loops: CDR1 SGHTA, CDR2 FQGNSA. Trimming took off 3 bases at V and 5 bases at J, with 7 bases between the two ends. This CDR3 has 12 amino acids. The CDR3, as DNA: TGTGCCAGCAGCTTTAGTTGGACTGAAGCTTTCTTT. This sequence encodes CASSFSWTEAFF.

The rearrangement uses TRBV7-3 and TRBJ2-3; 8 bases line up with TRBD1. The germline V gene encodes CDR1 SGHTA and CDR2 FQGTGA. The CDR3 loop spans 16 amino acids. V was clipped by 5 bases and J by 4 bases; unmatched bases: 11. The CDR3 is CASSDRMTGEADTQYF. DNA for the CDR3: TGTGCCAGCAGCGACCGTATGACAGGGGAGGCAGATACGCAGTATTTT.

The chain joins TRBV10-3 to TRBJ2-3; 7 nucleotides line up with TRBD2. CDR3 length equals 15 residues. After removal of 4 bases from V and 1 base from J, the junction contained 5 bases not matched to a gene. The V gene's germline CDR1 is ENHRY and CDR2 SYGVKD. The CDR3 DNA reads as TGTGCCATCAGTGGGGGAGCGGGACGCACAGATACGCAGTATTTT. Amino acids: CAISGGAGRTDTQYF.

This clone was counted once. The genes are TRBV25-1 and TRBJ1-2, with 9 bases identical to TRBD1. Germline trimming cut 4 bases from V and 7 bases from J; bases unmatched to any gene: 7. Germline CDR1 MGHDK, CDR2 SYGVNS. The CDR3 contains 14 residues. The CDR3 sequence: CASSVSDRGSGYTF. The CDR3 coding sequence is TGTGCCAGCAGTGTCTCGGACAGGGGTTCTGGCTACACCTTC.

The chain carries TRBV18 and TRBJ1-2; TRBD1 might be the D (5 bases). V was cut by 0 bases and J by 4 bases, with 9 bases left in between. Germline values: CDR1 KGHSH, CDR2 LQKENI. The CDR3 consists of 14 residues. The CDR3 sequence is CASSPPQGGYGYTF. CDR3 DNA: TGTGCCAGCTCACCACCCCAGGGTGGCTATGGCTACACCTTC.

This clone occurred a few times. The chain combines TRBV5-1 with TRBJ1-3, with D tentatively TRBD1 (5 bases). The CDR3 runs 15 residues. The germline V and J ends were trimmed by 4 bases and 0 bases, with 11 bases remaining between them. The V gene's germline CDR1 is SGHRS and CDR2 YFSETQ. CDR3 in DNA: TGCGCCAGCAGCCCCAGGGTAAGCTCTGGAAACACCATATATTTT. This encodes CASSPRVSSGNTIYF. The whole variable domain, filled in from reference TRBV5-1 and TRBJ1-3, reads KAGVTQTPRYLIKTRGQQVTLSCSPISGHRSVSWYQQTPGQGLQFLFEYFSETQRNKGNFPGRFSGRQFSNSRSEMNVSTLELGDSALYLCASSPRVSSGNTIYFGEGSWLTVV.